Included here is one TCR beta chain sequence, with context. Seattle patients were enrolled while actively infected and followed longitudinally. Under the authors' procedure: Amplified reference gene primers provided the basis for estimating nucleated cell counts. Measured with immunoSEQ multiplex PCR; TCRdb has only the in-frame clones, and not every one. Clone size and V and J calls were adopted from that table, with D and trimming inferred from the DNA. The sample lists 250,000 to 400,000 clones; around 88% were seen once. V gave up 6 bases and J gave up 6 bases, with 13 bases separating them. The CDR3 runs to 13 residues. The data were obtained in a study of blood T cell repertoires in COVID-19. Background on the study: Samples of COVID-19 (acute and convalescent) were obtained from the United States, Italy and Spain. Nucleic acid was either cDNA or gDNA, and it came from T cells, B-cell-depleted T cells, or PBMCs.

The source of this sequence is a woman aged 25-40 years with COVID-19, enrolled during active disease. Sequencing used peripheral blood. The rearrangement links TRBV12-3 or TRBV12-4 to TRBJ2-3; TRBD1 is a possible D gene (6 bases). The CDR3 here is CASRATGSDTQYF. The CDR3 nucleotides read TGTGCCAGCAGAGCTACAGGGTCGGATACGCAGTATTTT.